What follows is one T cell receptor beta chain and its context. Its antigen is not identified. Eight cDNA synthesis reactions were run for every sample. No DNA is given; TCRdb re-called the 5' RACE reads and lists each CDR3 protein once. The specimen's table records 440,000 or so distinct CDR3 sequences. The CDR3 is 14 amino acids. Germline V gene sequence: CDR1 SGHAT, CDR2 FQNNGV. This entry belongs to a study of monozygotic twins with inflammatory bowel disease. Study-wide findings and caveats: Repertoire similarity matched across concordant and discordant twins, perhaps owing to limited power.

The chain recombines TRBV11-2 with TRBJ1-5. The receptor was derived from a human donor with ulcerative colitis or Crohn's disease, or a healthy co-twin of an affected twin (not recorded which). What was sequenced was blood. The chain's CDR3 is CASSQLGPLQPQHF.